Shown below are 8 T cell receptor beta chains from a single sample sequenced in a study of T-cell reconstitution after alpha-beta-depleted transplantation in children. A TCRbeta library incorporating unique molecular identifiers was prepared. TCRdb used MiXCR to reprocess the PCR reads, holding one entry per CDR3 protein. Among some 640,000 distinct CDR3 sequences listed, 15% to 20% were seen once. This specimen was PBMCs from the stem cell graft donor, taken from the stem cell graft. These receptors were obtained from a human donor who donated a stem cell graft to a child with acute myeloid leukemia.

The J gene is TRBJ1-5, the V gene TRBV19; TRBD1 agrees at 7 bases. From germline, CDR1 is LNHDA and CDR2 SQIVND (reference sequence). The CDR3 is 16 residues long. The V and J ends lost 5 bases and 0 bases, in that order; junction bases with no gene match: 7. The CDR3 loop reads CASSSWTGHSNQPQHF. CDR3 coding DNA: TGTGCCAGTAGTTCTTGGACAGGTCATAGCAATCAGCCCCAGCATTTT.

Notes on this clonotype: This may come from a read error, since a much larger clone is one base off. The chain employs TRBV20-1 and TRBJ2-7; TRBD2 agrees at 14 bases. Germline CDR1 DFQATT, CDR2 SNEGSKA (reference sequence). The CDR3 consists of 15 residues. In DNA form, the CDR3 reads TGCAGTGCCCTTGGACTAGCGGGGGGACCCTACAAGCAGTACTTC. Its translation: CSALGLAGGPYKQYF.

There are a few counts of this clonotype. As DNA, the CDR3 is TGTGCCAGCAGTAAGGAAGCGGGGGGGAGGAATGAGCAGTTCTTC. Its translation is CASSKEAGGRNEQFF. The chain carries TRBV12-3 or TRBV12-4 and TRBJ2-1; 10 positions agree with TRBD2. With V trimmed by 5 bases and J by 7 bases, 8 bases remained unmatched. CDR3 length: 15 residues.

The chain carries TRBV14 and TRBJ1-1, with D possibly being TRBD1 (6 bases). The CDR3 runs to 14 residues. Trimming cost V 1 base and J 9 bases, with 15 bases left between them. Germline CDR1 SGHDN, CDR2 FVKESK. This chain's CDR3 is CASSQGIRGVQAFF. The DNA of the CDR3 is TGTGCCAGCAGCCAAGGGATAAGGGGGGTCCAAGCTTTCTTT.

The J gene is TRBJ1-2, the V gene TRBV12-3 or TRBV12-4; D call uncertain. V gave up 8 bases and J gave up 0 bases, with 13 bases separating them. There are 14 residues in the CDR3. CDR3 coding DNA: TGTGCCAGCGGACGTTTGCTGGCTAACTATGGCTACACCTTC. It codes for CASGRLLANYGYTF.

This clonotype was recorded at least ten times. V gene TRBV20-1 combines with J gene TRBJ2-7, with D unresolved. Trimming removed 0 bases from V and 11 bases from J, with 17 bases in between. The CDR3 length is 13 residues. CDR1 is DFQATT, CDR2 SNEGSKA, per germline (reference sequence). The CDR3 DNA is TGCAGTGCTAGAGATGGCTTAGGTCAAGGCGAGTACTTC. This translates into CSARDGLGQGEYF.

This clonotype was seen more than once but under ten times. This chain links TRBV9 with TRBJ1-2; TRBD1 matches at 9 bases. Looked up from germline, CDR1 is SGDLS and CDR2 is YYNGEE. The CDR3 spans 15 residues. Trimming took 4 bases from V and 4 from J; bases not matched to a gene: 8. The CDR3 protein is CASSNRDRDFYGYTF. The CDR3 DNA follows: TGTGCCAGCAGCAACCGGGACAGGGATTTCTATGGCTACACCTTC.

The rearrangement joins TRBV12-3 or TRBV12-4 to TRBJ2-2, with D perhaps given as TRBD1 or TRBD2 (5 bases each). Trimming stripped 6 bases from V and 1 base from J, with 15 bases between. The CDR3 loop spans 16 amino acids. The DNA for the CDR3 is TGTGCCAGCAGAGATCCGGGACCCTTGAACACCGGGGAGCTGTTTTTT. This codes for CASRDPGPLNTGELFF.